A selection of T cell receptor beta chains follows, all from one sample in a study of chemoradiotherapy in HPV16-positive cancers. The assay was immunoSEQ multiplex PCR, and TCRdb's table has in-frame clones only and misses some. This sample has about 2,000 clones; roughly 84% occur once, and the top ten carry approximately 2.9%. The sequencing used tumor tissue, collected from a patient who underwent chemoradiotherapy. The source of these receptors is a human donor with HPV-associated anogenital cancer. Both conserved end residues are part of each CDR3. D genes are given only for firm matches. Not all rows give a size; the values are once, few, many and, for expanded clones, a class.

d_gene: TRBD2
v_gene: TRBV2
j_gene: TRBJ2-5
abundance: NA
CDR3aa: CASSLLAAQETQYF
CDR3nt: TGTGCCAGCAGTCTACTAGCGGCCCAAGAGACCCAGTACTTC

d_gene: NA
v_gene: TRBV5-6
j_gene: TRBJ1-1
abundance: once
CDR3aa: CASSHYTEAFF
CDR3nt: TGTGCCAGCAGCCACTACACTGAAGCTTTCTTT

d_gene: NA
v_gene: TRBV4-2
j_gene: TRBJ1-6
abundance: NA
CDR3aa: CASSQQLSPSGNSPLHF
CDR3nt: TGTGCCAGCAGCCAACAACTTTCCCCAAGTGGTAATTCACCCCTCCACTTT

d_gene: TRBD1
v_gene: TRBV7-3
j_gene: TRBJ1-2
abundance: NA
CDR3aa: CASSSTGGYGYTF
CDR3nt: TGTGCCAGCAGCTCGACAGGGGGCTATGGCTACACCTTC

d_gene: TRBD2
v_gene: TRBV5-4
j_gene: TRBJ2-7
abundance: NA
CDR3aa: CASGLASGGPYEQYF
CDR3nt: TGTGCCAGCGGACTAGCTAGCGGGGGACCCTACGAGCAGTACTTC

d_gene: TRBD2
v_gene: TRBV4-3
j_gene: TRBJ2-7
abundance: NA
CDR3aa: CASSQDLRGGTYEQYF
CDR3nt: TGCGCCAGCAGCCAAGATCTTCGGGGGGGTACCTACGAGCAGTACTTC

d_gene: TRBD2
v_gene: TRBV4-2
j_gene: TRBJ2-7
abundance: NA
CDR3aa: CASSQDSLAGGPYEQYF
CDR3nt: TGTGCCAGCAGCCAAGATAGCCTAGCGGGGGGCCCCTACGAGCAGTACTTC

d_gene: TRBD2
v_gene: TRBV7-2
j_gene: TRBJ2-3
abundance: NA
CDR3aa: CASSFDSTSGDTQYF
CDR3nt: TGTGCCAGCAGCTTCGATAGTACTAGCGGCGATACGCAGTATTTT

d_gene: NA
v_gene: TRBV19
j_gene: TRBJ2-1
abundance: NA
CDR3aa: CASSVLRDSEQFF
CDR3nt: TGTGCCAGTAGTGTGTTACGCGACAGCGAGCAGTTCTTC

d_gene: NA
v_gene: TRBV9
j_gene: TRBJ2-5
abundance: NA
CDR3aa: CASSGGYRETQYF
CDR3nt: TGTGCCAGCAGCGGGGGATACCGCGAGACCCAGTACTTC

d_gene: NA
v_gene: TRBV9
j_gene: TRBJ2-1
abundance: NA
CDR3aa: CASSVLSGPAYNEQFF
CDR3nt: TGTGCCAGCAGCGTCCTCAGCGGCCCCGCCTACAATGAGCAGTTCTTC

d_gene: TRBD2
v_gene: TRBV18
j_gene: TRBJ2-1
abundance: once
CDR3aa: CASSRAEGLAGDEQFF
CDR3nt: TGTGCCAGCTCACGAGCAGAGGGACTAGCGGGAGATGAGCAGTTCTTC

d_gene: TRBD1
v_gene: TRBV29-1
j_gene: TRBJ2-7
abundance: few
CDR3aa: CSVAQGREQYF
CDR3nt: TGCAGCGTTGCACAGGGGAGAGAGCAGTACTTC

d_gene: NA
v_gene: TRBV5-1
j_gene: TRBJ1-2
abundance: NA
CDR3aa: CASSTGTWDYGYTF
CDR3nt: TGCGCCAGCAGCACAGGGACCTGGGACTATGGCTACACCTTC

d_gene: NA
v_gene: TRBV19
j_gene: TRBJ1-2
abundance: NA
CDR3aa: CASHPLTSRKSNYGYTF
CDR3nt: TGTGCCAGTCACCCCCTCACCAGCAGAAAATCTAACTATGGCTACACCTTC

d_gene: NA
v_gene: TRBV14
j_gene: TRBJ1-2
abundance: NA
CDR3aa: CASSQERTAYGYTF
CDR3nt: TGTGCCAGCAGCCAAGAGAGAACGGCCTATGGCTACACCTTC

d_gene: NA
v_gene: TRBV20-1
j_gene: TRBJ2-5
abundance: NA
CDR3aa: CSARELASQYF
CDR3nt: TGCAGTGCTAGAGAGCTGGCGTCCCAGTACTTC

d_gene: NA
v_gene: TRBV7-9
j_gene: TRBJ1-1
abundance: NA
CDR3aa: CASSLQAIGANEAFF
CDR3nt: TGTGCCAGCAGCTTACAGGCCATTGGGGCAAATGAAGCTTTCTTT

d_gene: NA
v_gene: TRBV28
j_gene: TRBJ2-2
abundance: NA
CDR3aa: CASSSPGHNTGELFF
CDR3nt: TGTGCCAGCAGTTCTCCGGGACACAACACCGGGGAGCTGTTTTTT

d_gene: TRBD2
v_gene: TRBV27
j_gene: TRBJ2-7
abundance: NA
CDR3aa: CASSLEPPPGLVGSTVKQYF
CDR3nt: TGTGCCAGCAGTTTAGAGCCCCCCCCCGGACTAGTTGGATCGACCGTAAAGCAGTACTTC

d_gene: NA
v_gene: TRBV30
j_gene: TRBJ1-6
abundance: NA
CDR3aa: CAWKLGAARNSPLHF
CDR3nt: TGTGCCTGGAAACTGGGGGCAGCGAGGAATTCACCCCTCCACTTT

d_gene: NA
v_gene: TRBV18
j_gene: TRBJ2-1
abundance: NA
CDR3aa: CASSPSTQSYNEQFF
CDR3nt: TGTGCCAGCTCACCATCCACACAGTCCTACAATGAGCAGTTCTTC

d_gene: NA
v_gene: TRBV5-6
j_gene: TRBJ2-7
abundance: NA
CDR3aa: CASSATSYEQYF
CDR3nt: TGTGCCAGCAGTGCGACTTCGTACGAGCAGTACTTC

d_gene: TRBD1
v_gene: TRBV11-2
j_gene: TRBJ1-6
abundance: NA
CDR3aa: CASSLETGGGSPLHF
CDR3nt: TGTGCCAGCAGCTTAGAGACAGGGGGAGGCTCACCCCTCCACTTT

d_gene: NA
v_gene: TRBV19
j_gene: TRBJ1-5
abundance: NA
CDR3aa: CASSMRHISNQPQHF
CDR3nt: TGTGCCAGTAGTATGAGACACATTAGCAATCAGCCCCAGCATTTT

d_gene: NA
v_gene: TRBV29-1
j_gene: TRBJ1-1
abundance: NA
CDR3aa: CSVGGGTEAFF
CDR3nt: TGCAGCGTTGGTGGGGGAACTGAAGCTTTCTTT

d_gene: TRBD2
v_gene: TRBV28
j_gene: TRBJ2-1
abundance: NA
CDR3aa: CASSSTSGGAFIEQFF
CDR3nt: TGTGCCAGCAGTTCAACTAGCGGGGGGGCATTTATTGAGCAGTTCTTC

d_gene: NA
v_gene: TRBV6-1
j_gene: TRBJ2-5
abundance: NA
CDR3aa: CASSEAKWGRETQYF
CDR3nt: TGTGCCAGCAGTGAAGCGAAATGGGGTCGGGAGACCCAGTACTTC

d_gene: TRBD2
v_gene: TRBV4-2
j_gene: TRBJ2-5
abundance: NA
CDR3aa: CASSPREGRETQYF
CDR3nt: TGTGCCAGCAGCCCCCGGGAGGGTAGAGAGACCCAGTACTTC

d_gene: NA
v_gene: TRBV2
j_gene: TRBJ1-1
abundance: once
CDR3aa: CASRGWGASFTEAFF
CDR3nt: TGTGCCAGCAGGGGGTGGGGGGCATCGTTCACTGAAGCTTTCTTT

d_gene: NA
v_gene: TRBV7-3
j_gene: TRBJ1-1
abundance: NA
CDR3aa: CASSSPRTGTEAFF
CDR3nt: TGTGCCAGCAGCTCGCCCCGGACTGGCACTGAAGCTTTCTTT

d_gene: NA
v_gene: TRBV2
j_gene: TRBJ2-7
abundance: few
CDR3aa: CASSELTGNYEQYF
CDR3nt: TGTGCCAGCAGTGAGCTAACAGGTAACTACGAGCAGTACTTC

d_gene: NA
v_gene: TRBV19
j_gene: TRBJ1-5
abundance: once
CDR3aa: CASTIRGPAQPQHF
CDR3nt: TGTGCCAGTACTATCCGGGGGCCGGCTCAGCCCCAGCATTTT

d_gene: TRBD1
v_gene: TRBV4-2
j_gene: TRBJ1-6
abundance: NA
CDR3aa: CASSQDIGTGGSPLHF
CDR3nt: TGTGCCAGCAGCCAAGATATAGGGACAGGAGGTTCACCCCTCCACTTT

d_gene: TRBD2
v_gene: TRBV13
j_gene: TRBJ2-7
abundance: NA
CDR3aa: CASSPRGAEYEQYF
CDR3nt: TGTGCCAGCAGCCCGCGGGGGGCCGAATACGAGCAGTACTTC

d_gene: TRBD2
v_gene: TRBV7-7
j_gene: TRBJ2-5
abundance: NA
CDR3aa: CASNPLGGAGETQYF
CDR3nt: TGTGCTAGCAACCCTTTGGGGGGAGCGGGGGAGACCCAGTACTTC

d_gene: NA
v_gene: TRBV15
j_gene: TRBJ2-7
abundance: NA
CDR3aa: CATSREYYEQYF
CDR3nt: TGTGCCACCAGCAGAGAATACTACGAGCAGTACTTC

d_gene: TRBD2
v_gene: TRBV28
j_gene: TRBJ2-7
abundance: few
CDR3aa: CASSPWTSGRINEQYF
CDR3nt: TGTGCCAGCAGTCCTTGGACTAGCGGGAGGATAAACGAGCAGTACTTC

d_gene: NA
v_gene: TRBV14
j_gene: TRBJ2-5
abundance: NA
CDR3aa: CASSQGEGLALLSQETQYF
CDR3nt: TGTGCCAGCAGCCAAGGTGAGGGGCTGGCTCTCCTCTCCCAAGAGACCCAGTACTTC

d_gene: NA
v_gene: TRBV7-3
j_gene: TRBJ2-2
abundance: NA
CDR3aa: CASSLALSGELFF
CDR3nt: TGTGCCAGCAGCTTAGCTCTCAGCGGGGAGCTGTTTTTT

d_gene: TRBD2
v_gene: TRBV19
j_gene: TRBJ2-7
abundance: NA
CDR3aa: CASSSGGHEQYF
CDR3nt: TGTGCCAGTAGTAGCGGGGGGCACGAGCAGTACTTC

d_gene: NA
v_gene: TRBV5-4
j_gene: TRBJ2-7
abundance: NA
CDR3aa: CASSLDVTYEQYF
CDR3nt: TGTGCCAGCAGCTTGGACGTCACCTACGAGCAGTACTTC

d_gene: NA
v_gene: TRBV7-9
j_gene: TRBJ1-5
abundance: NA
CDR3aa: CASSLYQGGNQPQHF
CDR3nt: TGTGCCAGCAGCTTATACCAGGGTGGCAATCAGCCCCAGCATTTT

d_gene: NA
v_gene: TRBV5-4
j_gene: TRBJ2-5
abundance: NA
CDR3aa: CASSVGSTRQETQYF
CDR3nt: TGTGCCAGCAGCGTTGGATCTACCAGACAAGAGACCCAGTACTTC

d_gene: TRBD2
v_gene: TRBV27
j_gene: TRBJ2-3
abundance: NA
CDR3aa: CASSLSMAGPAGGTDTQYF
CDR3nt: TGTGCCAGCAGTTTATCTATGGCCGGGCCAGCGGGGGGCACAGATACGCAGTATTTT

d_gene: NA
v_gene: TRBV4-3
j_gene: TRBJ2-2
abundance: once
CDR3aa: CASSQLSGELFF
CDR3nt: TGCGCCAGCAGCCAACTCTCCGGGGAGCTGTTTTTT

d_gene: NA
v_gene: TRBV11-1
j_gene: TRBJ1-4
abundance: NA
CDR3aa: CASSLGSTNEKLFF
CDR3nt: TGTGCCAGCAGCTTAGGATCAACTAATGAAAAACTGTTTTTT

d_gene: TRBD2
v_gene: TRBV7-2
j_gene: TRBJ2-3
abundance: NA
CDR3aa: CASRGAGGRTDTQYF
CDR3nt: TGTGCCAGCAGAGGGGCGGGGGGGCGGACAGATACGCAGTATTTT

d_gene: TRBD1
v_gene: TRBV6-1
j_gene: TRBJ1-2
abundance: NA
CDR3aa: CASRGTGVTMDYTF
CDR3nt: TGTGCCAGTAGGGGGACAGGGGTAACTATGGACTACACCTTC

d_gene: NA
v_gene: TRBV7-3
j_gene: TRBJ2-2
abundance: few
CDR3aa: CASSAKAGELFF
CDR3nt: TGTGCCAGCAGCGCAAAGGCCGGGGAGCTGTTTTTT